Below are 20 T cell receptor beta chains sequenced from a single sample in a study of blood T cell repertoires in COVID-19. Sequencing used immunoSEQ multiplex PCR; TCRdb keeps in-frame clones, though not all of them. Among tens of thousands of clones, roughly 87% were seen once, and the ten largest hold under 6.5%. Sequencing was done on a sample of peripheral blood. These receptors were obtained from a man between 60 and 75 years old with active COVID-19.

The rearrangement uses TRBV10-3 and TRBJ2-1, with 8 bases matching TRBD1. CDR1 and CDR2 from the germline V gene are ENHRY and SYGVKD. Unmatched junction bases numbered 8, after V lost 3 bases and J lost 4 bases. This CDR3 contains 16 residues. The CDR3 is CAISDTGTGLYNEQFF. The CDR3 nucleotides are TGTGCCATCAGTGACACAGGGACAGGATTATACAATGAGCAGTTCTTC.

The chain couples TRBV29-1 to TRBJ2-7; 7 bases line up with TRBD2. The germline V gene has CDR1 SQVTM and CDR2 ANQGSEA. V trimming: 7 bases; J trimming: 7 bases; junction bases outside the gene matches: 10. The CDR3 extends over 12 amino acids. This chain's CDR3 is CSARDYPAEQYF. The CDR3 nucleotides read TGCAGCGCCAGGGACTACCCGGCAGAGCAGTACTTC.

In this sample, this clone turned up once. This chain joins TRBV28 and TRBJ1-1; D not resolved. The germline V gene has CDR1 MDHEN and CDR2 SYDVKM. V was cut by 3 bases and J by 5 bases, with 7 bases left in between. This CDR3 region has 12 residues. The CDR3 DNA reads as TGTGCCAGCAGTTTGAGATGGACTGAAGCTTTCTTT. Translating gives CASSLRWTEAFF.

The V call is TRBV7-2, the J call TRBJ1-4, with 8 bases identical to TRBD1. The germline gives CDR1 SGHTA, CDR2 FQGNSA. V shed 4 bases and J 8 bases; nucleotides not matched to a gene: 6. There are 14 residues in the CDR3. CDR3 in DNA: TGTGCCAGCAGCTCTCAGGGGGCGCACGAAAAACTGTTTTTT. Amino acids: CASSSQGAHEKLFF.

The chain joins TRBV15 to TRBJ1-2; D unresolved. Per the germline V gene, CDR1 is LNHNV and CDR2 is YYDKDF (reference sequence). The CDR3 consists of 13 residues. V shed 0 bases and J shed 2 bases, with 4 bases lying between them. The CDR3 DNA follows: TGTGCCACCAGCAGAGACAGAAACTATGGCTACACCTTC. It encodes CATSRDRNYGYTF.

This rearrangement joins TRBV4-2 to TRBJ2-1, with 10 bases matching TRBD2. The CDR3 has 17 residues. Germline lookup yields CDR1 LGHNA and CDR2 YNFKEQ. V was clipped by 2 bases and J by 10 bases; unmatched bases: 14. The CDR3, as DNA: TGTGCCAGCAGCCAAACTAGAGCGGGGGGGCCGGGTGACGAGCAGTTCTTC. It specifies CASSQTRAGGPGDEQFF.

The J gene is TRBJ2-7, the V gene TRBV5-6, with a possible D match to TRBD1 (6 bases). V lost 4 bases, J lost 0 bases, and 14 bases lay in between. CDR1 and CDR2 (germline): SGHDT, YYEEEE. The CDR3 sequence is 15 residues long. CDR3 amino acids: CASSRWDTLSYEQYF. Here the CDR3 DNA reads TGTGCCAGCAGCCGATGGGACACCCTCTCCTACGAGCAGTACTTC.

The chain combines TRBV7-3 with TRBJ2-3; D is unresolved. With 0 bases removed from V and 0 bases from J, the gap between germline ends came to 7 bases. The CDR3 totals 15 residues. Germline assignment: CDR1 SGHTA and CDR2 FQGTGA. The CDR3 here is CASSLTLTSTDTQYF. The DNA for the CDR3 is TGTGCCAGCAGCTTAACCCTCACTAGCACAGATACGCAGTATTTT. Using reference TRBV7-3 and TRBJ2-3 for the parts outside the CDR3, the full variable domain is GAGVSQTPSNKVTEKGKYVELRCDPISGHTALYWYRQSLGQGPEFLIYFQGTGAADDSGLPNDRFFAVRPEGSVSTLKIQRTERGDSAVYLCASSLTLTSTDTQYFGPGTRLTVL.

This clone appeared a single time. This rearrangement joins TRBV28 to TRBJ1-2; TRBD1 is a possible D gene (5 bases). The V end lost 5 bases, the J end lost 6 bases, and 13 bases lay between the germline ends. CDR3 length equals 13 residues. The germline V gene has CDR1 MDHEN and CDR2 SYDVKM. The CDR3 nucleotides read TGTGCCAGCAGTGTCAGCCAGACAGATGGCTACACCTTC. Encoded protein: CASSVSQTDGYTF.

The genes are TRBV7-3 and TRBJ2-6; D uncertain. CDR3 length equals 16 residues. V was cut by 5 bases and J by 2 bases, with 13 bases left in between. Germline CDR1 reads SGHTA; CDR2 reads FQGTGA. CDR3 sequence (DNA): TGTGCCAGCAGCCCTAACGGCGGTGCTGGGGCCAACGTCCTGACTTTC. Translated, it gives CASSPNGGAGANVLTF. Based on the CDR3 plus reference TRBV7-3 and TRBJ2-6, the full variable domain is GAGVSQTPSNKVTEKGKYVELRCDPISGHTALYWYRQSLGQGPEFLIYFQGTGAADDSGLPNDRFFAVRPEGSVSTLKIQRTERGDSAVYLCASSPNGGAGANVLTFGAGSRLTVL.

This clone was detected only once. The chain combines TRBV3-1 (or the pseudogene TRBV3-2) with TRBJ2-7, with a possible D match to TRBD2 (5 bases). V lost 10 bases and J lost 7, with 20 bases in between. This CDR3 has 13 residues. In germline, CDR1 is LGHDT, CDR2 YNNKEL (reference sequence). The CDR3 region is CATSGITSGEQYF. The CDR3 nucleotides are TGTGCCACCTCCGGGATAACCTCAGGTGAGCAGTACTTC.

This clone is a singleton in its sample. The chain joins TRBV28 to TRBJ1-4; a possible D gene is TRBD1 (6 bases). The CDR3 loop spans 18 amino acids. V shed 5 bases and J shed 6 bases, with 25 bases lying between them. Germline V gene sequence: CDR1 MDHEN, CDR2 SYDVKM. In nucleotides, the CDR3 is TGTGCCAGCAGTAGCCACCTGGACAGTACCGGGTCATATGAAAAACTGTTTTTT. Its translation: CASSSHLDSTGSYEKLFF.

The rearrangement links TRBV5-1 to TRBJ2-5; 9 bases agree with TRBD1. V shed 0 bases, J shed 5 bases, and the junction held 5 bases outside the gene matches. Germline CDR1 reads SGHRS; CDR2 reads YFSETQ. The CDR3 sequence is 15 residues long. In DNA form, the CDR3 reads TGCGCCAGCAGCTTGGGGGACAGGGATCGGGAGACCCAGTACTTC. Residues: CASSLGDRDRETQYF.

This clone was counted once. The J gene is TRBJ2-1, the V gene TRBV3-1 (or the pseudogene TRBV3-2); D ambiguous. CDR3 length equals 11 residues. The ends were cut back, 3 bases at V and 8 bases at J, with 5 bases in the middle. CDR1 and CDR2 (germline): LGHDT, YNNKEL (reference sequence). The CDR3 region has the DNA TGTGCCAGCAGCCAGTCTCATGAGCAGTTCTTC. Its protein product is CASSQSHEQFF.

This chain connects TRBV3-1 (or the pseudogene TRBV3-2) to TRBJ1-3, with no clear D. Germline-derived CDR1 and CDR2 are LGHDT and YNNKEL (reference sequence). The CDR3 spans 14 residues. V was cut by 4 bases and J by 2 bases, with 9 bases left in between. The CDR3, as DNA: TGTGCCAGCAGCCGCACAAAACCTGGAAACACCATATATTTT. Its translation is CASSRTKPGNTIYF.

The rearrangement links TRBV19 to TRBJ1-4; no clear D. V dropped 11 bases and J dropped 4 bases, with 17 bases sitting between them. The CDR3 is 14 amino acids. CDR1 and CDR2 from the germline V gene are LNHDA and SQIVND (reference sequence). The CDR3 sequence is CASKRGEINEKLFF. The CDR3 bases are TGTGCCTCAAAACGCGGGGAGATTAATGAAAAACTGTTTTTT.

The chain joins TRBV18 to TRBJ1-4; the D gene is possibly TRBD1 (6 bases). The CDR3 runs 17 residues. Germline assignment: CDR1 KGHSH and CDR2 LQKENI. V was pared by 5 bases and J by 8 bases, with 24 bases between. The chain's CDR3 is CASSSYTGRVEGEKLFF. The CDR3 bases are TGTGCCAGCTCATCTTATACAGGGAGGGTTGAAGGAGAAAAACTGTTTTTT.

This sequence joins TRBV5-1 and TRBJ1-2; TRBD1 is a possible D gene (6 bases). The CDR3 spans 13 residues. V lost 7 bases and J lost 0, with 10 bases in between. CDR1 is SGHRS, CDR2 YFSETQ, per germline. CDR3 residues: CASQGQPNYGYTF. DNA of the CDR3: TGCGCCAGCCAAGGACAGCCTAACTATGGCTACACCTTC. The complete variable domain, with remaining parts taken from reference TRBV5-1 and TRBJ1-2, reads KAGVTQTPRYLIKTRGQQVTLSCSPISGHRSVSWYQQTPGQGLQFLFEYFSETQRNKGNFPGRFSGRQFSNSRSEMNVSTLELGDSALYLCASQGQPNYGYTFGSGTRLTVV.

This clone was seen once. The chain employs TRBV7-9 and TRBJ2-7, with 7 nucleotides matching TRBD1. The CDR3 runs 14 residues. J gave up 0 bases and V 2 bases, and 1 base lay outside the gene matches. The germline V gene has CDR1 SEHNR and CDR2 FQNEAQ (reference sequence). Written as DNA, the CDR3 is TGTGCCAGCAGCTTACAGGGGGTCTCCTACGAGCAGTACTTC. Translated, it gives CASSLQGVSYEQYF.

The gene calls are TRBV10-1 and TRBJ1-3; maybe TRBD1 (5 bases). Deletions cut 2 bases from V and 2 bases from J, with 10 bases between. CDR3 length equals 15 residues. From germline, CDR1 is WNHNN and CDR2 SYGVQD (reference sequence). CDR3 region: CASSEGATPGNTIYF. CDR3 DNA sequence: TGCGCCAGCAGTGAGGGGGCTACTCCTGGAAACACCATATATTTT.